These 13 T cell receptor beta chains originate from one sample sequenced in a study of T cell responses to AZD1222 COVID-19 vaccine. Assay used: immunoSEQ multiplex PCR; TCRdb lists only in-frame clones, some missing. The sample lists some 150,000 clones; 85% to 95% were seen once. The sample in question was peripheral blood, obtained on day 0 of AZD1222 vaccination. These receptor sequences come from an adult in good health.

This chain uses TRBV6-1 with TRBJ2-7; 13 positions match TRBD2. Germline values: CDR1 MNHNS, CDR2 SASEGT. The CDR3 has 15 residues. The V and J ends lost 8 bases and 7 bases, in that order; junction bases with no gene match: 11. DNA for the CDR3: TGTGCCAGCGCGGAGCGGACTAGCGGGAGATGGGAGCAGTACTTC. Its translation: CASAERTSGRWEQYF.

This chain uses TRBV14 with TRBJ1-2; D is ambiguous. The V end lost 0 bases, the J end lost 1 base, and 9 bases lay between the germline ends. This CDR3 region has 15 residues. The V gene's germline CDR1 is SGHDN and CDR2 FVKESK. CDR3 DNA: TGTGCCAGCAGCCAAGACAGGAGCCTTAACTATGGCTACACCTTC. This translates into CASSQDRSLNYGYTF. The full variable domain, its missing parts supplied by reference TRBV14 and TRBJ1-2, is EAGVTQFPSHSVIEKGQTVTLRCDPISGHDNLYWYRRVMGKEIKFLLHFVKESKQDESGMPNNRFLAERTGGTYSTLKVQPAELEDSGVYFCASSQDRSLNYGYTFGSGTRLTVV.

The chain uses TRBV11-2 and TRBJ2-7, with 9 bases identical to TRBD2. CDR3 size: 16 residues. The germline V gene encodes CDR1 SGHAT and CDR2 FQNNGV. V lost 6 bases to trimming and J lost 0 bases; unmatched junction nucleotides: 9. The CDR3: CASSSLFSGGSYEQYF. CDR3 bases: TGTGCCAGCAGTTCTCTATTTAGCGGGGGCTCCTACGAGCAGTACTTC.

The chain couples TRBV19 to TRBJ2-3; 14 nucleotides match TRBD2. The CDR3 consists of 16 residues. V lost 6 bases and J lost 5; bases outside the gene matches: 7. From germline, CDR1 is LNHDA and CDR2 SQIVND (reference sequence). CDR3 sequence (DNA): TGTGCCAGTAGCGACCCCGGGACTAGCGGGAGAGATACGCAGTATTTT. This codes for CASSDPGTSGRDTQYF.

The genes are TRBV3-1 (or the pseudogene TRBV3-2) and TRBJ1-1; D remains ambiguous. The CDR3 runs 13 residues. Germline V gene lookup returns CDR1 LGHDT and CDR2 YNNKEL (reference sequence). Trimming removed 6 bases from V and 5 bases from J, with 13 bases in between. Here the CDR3 DNA reads TGTGCCAGCAGTCCCGCCTGGAGGACTGAAGCTTTCTTT. Translation gives CASSPAWRTEAFF.

The genes are TRBV6-5 and TRBJ1-5, with D tentatively TRBD1 (5 bases). Trimming pared 8 bases from V and 6 bases from J, leaving 14 bases between. The germline V gene has CDR1 MNHEY and CDR2 SVGAGI. The CDR3 spans 13 residues. The CDR3 DNA sequence: TGTGCCAGCGCCTGGGGGGAAAGTCAGCCCCAGCATTTT. It codes for CASAWGESQPQHF.

This sequence joins TRBV9 and TRBJ2-5; a weak D match, TRBD1 (6 bases). V was clipped by 2 bases and J by 5 bases, with 13 bases between them. CDR1 and CDR2 from the germline V gene are SGDLS and YYNGEE. This CDR3 is built from 14 residues. The CDR3 here is CASSVEGVGETQYF. The CDR3 DNA sequence: TGTGCCAGCAGCGTCGAGGGGGTAGGCGAGACCCAGTACTTC. Supplemented by reference TRBV9 and TRBJ2-5, the full variable domain reads DSGVTQTPKHLITATGQRVTLRCSPRSGDLSVYWYQQSLDQGLQFLIQYYNGEERAKGNILERFSAQQFPDLHSELNLSSLELGDSALYFCASSVEGVGETQYFGPGTRLLVL.

V and J are TRBV19 and TRBJ1-5; the D gene is possibly TRBD1 (6 bases). Germline V gene data show CDR1 as LNHDA and CDR2 as SQIVND (reference sequence). CDR3 length: 15 residues. V lost 3 bases and J lost 9, with 18 bases in between. As DNA, the CDR3 is TGTGCCAGTAGTATGACCCAACAGGGCAATGCGCCCCAGCATTTT. Translating gives CASSMTQQGNAPQHF.

The J gene is TRBJ1-3, the V gene TRBV19, with 11 nucleotides matching TRBD1. Per germline, CDR1 LNHDA and CDR2 SQIVND (reference sequence). This CDR3 comprises 16 residues. The trim removed 3 bases at V and 2 bases at J, leaving 3 bases unmatched. The CDR3 protein is CASSIGQGAPGNTIYF. The CDR3 region has the DNA TGTGCCAGTAGTATTGGACAGGGGGCGCCTGGAAACACCATATATTTT.

The CDR3 nucleotides are TGTGCCAGCAGTTATAACACCGGGGAGCTGTTTTTT. It translates to CASSYNTGELFF. The chain is built from TRBV27 and TRBJ2-2; no definite D call. The CDR3 consists of 12 residues. V lost 4 bases and J 2 bases, leaving 2 bases between the germline ends. Per the germline V gene, CDR1 is MNHEY and CDR2 is SMNVEV (reference sequence).

This chain links TRBV19 with TRBJ1-4, with TRBD1 matching over 7 bases. There are 15 residues in the CDR3. V trimming: 5 bases; J trimming: 0 bases; junction bases outside the gene matches: 3. Germline V gives CDR1 LNHDA, CDR2 SQIVND (reference sequence). As DNA, the CDR3 is TGTGCCAGTAGTCAGGGGGGAGCAACTAATGAAAAACTGTTTTTT. This encodes CASSQGGATNEKLFF.

The chain links TRBV6-5 to TRBJ1-1; 8 nucleotides line up with TRBD1. V dropped 6 bases and J dropped 2; count of bases not matched to a gene: 5. Germline CDR1 is MNHEY and CDR2 is SVGAGI. The CDR3 sequence is 14 residues long. The CDR3 nucleotides are TGTGCCAGCAGGCGGACAGGGACAAACACTGAAGCTTTCTTT. Protein: CASRRTGTNTEAFF.

This chain uses TRBV20-1 with TRBJ1-4; D might be TRBD1 (6 bases). V lost 5 bases to trimming and J lost 6 bases, with 7 bases between them. Germline V CDR1 and CDR2: DFQATT, SNEGSKA (reference sequence). The CDR3 extends over 11 amino acids. This CDR3 reads CSAYRDEKLFF. The CDR3, as DNA: TGCAGTGCTTACAGGGATGAAAAACTGTTTTTT.